The next 8 T cell receptor beta chains were all read from a single sample in a study of blood T cell repertoires in COVID-19 (dated by TCRdb to 2018 to 2021). Receptor libraries were prepared by the immunoSEQ multiplex PCR assay. The source is immuneACCESS, and TCRdb retained only in-frame sequences with V and J called. Part of the clones is not carried over; for the studies checked, unresolved V genes explain less than half of this, and the remainder is unexplained. A total of about 110,000 clones appear in this sample, 75% to 90% of them only once. About 32% of the sample goes to the ten largest clones. Specimen: peripheral blood. The origin of the receptors is a woman aged 80 or over with acute or convalescent COVID-19.

This chain joins TRBV7-8 and TRBJ2-1, with a tentative D call TRBD1 (6 bases). The CDR3 is 15 amino acids. Deletions cut 5 bases from V and 6 bases from J, with 17 bases between. Germline V lookup: CDR1 SGHVS, CDR2 FQNEAQ. The CDR3 DNA reads as TGTGCCAGCAGCAACCGGGACAATTTTTTCAATGAGCAGTTCTTC. It encodes CASSNRDNFFNEQFF.

The chain employs TRBV18 and TRBJ1-5; D perhaps matches TRBD1 (6 bases). The germline V and J ends were trimmed by 0 bases and 3 bases, with 12 bases remaining between them. The CDR3 totals 16 residues. Germline CDR1 KGHSH, CDR2 LQKENI. The CDR3 DNA follows: TGTGCCAGCTCACCACCGGCAGGGGCGATCAATCAGCCCCAGCATTTT. Translation: CASSPPAGAINQPQHF.

V usage is TRBV15 and J usage is TRBJ2-5, with 13 bases lining up with TRBD2. The V gene's germline CDR1 is LNHNV and CDR2 YYDKDF (reference sequence). V was clipped by 3 bases and J by 5 bases; unmatched bases: 9. CDR3 length: 17 amino acids. The CDR3 DNA reads TGTGCCACCAGCAGGGGGACTAGCGGGGTCCGGAGCGAGACCCAGTACTTC. Protein product: CATSRGTSGVRSETQYF.

This clone was seen just once. The genes are TRBV19 and TRBJ1-5, with 11 bases that match TRBD1. V shed 0 bases and J 6 bases; nucleotides not matched to a gene: 1. CDR1 and CDR2 (germline): LNHDA, SQIVND (reference sequence). The CDR3 spans 15 residues. The chain's CDR3 is CASSIEGTGGQPQHF. In DNA, the CDR3 is TGTGCCAGTAGTATAGAGGGGACAGGGGGTCAGCCCCAGCATTTT. The variable domain in full, with the rest retrieved from reference TRBV19 and TRBJ1-5, is DGGITQSPKYLFRKEGQNVTLSCEQNLNHDAMYWYRQDPGQGLRLIYYSQIVNDFQKGDIAEGYSVSREKKESFPLTVTSAQKNPTAFYLCASSIEGTGGQPQHFGDGTRLSIL.

The chain recombines TRBV5-8 with TRBJ1-6; 8 nucleotides line up with TRBD1. Trimming took 0 bases from V and 6 from J; bases not matched to a gene: 5. Germline loops: CDR1 SGHTS, CDR2 YDEGEE. CDR3 length equals 16 residues. CDR3: CASSLGQGFGNSPLHF. CDR3 DNA: TGTGCCAGCAGCTTGGGACAGGGGTTTGGTAATTCACCCCTCCACTTT.

With respect to this clone: The junction does not match germline at one end; this may be a read error. The chain combines TRBV6-5 with TRBJ1-1, with D unresolved. The CDR3 is 14 residues long. Per germline, CDR1 MNHEY and CDR2 SVGAGI. CDR3: CASSPSAQNPEAFF. In DNA form, the CDR3 reads TGTGCCAGCAGCCCCTCTGCACAGAACCCTGAAGCTTTCTTT.

This rearrangement joins TRBV5-1 to TRBJ1-4, with D possibly matching TRBD1 (6 bases). Germline CDR1 is SGHRS and CDR2 is YFSETQ. The ends were cut back, 4 bases at V and 6 bases at J, with 13 bases in the middle. The CDR3 length is 14 residues. The CDR3 reads CASSKQGNDEKLFF. In nucleotides, the CDR3 is TGCGCCAGCAGCAAACAGGGCAATGATGAAAAACTGTTTTTT.

The chain is built from TRBV10-3 and TRBJ2-7, with 7 bases that match TRBD1. Germline trimming cut 10 bases from V and 6 bases from J; bases unmatched to any gene: 12. Germline loops: CDR1 ENHRY, CDR2 SYGVKD. The CDR3 is 13 amino acids. The CDR3 reads CATTTGMSGEQYF. The CDR3 DNA is TGTGCCACAACGACAGGGATGAGCGGCGAGCAGTACTTC.